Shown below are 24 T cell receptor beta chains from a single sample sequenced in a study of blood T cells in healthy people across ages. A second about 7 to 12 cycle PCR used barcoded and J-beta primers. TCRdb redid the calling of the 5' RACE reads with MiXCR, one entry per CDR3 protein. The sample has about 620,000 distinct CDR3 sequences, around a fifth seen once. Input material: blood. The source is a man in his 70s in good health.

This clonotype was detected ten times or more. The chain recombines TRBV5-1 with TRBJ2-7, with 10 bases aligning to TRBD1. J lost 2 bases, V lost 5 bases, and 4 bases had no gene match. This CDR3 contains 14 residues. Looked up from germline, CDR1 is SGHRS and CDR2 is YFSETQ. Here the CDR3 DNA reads TGCGCCAGCAGTACCGGGACAGGGGCCTACGAGCAGTACTTC. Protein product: CASSTGTGAYEQYF.

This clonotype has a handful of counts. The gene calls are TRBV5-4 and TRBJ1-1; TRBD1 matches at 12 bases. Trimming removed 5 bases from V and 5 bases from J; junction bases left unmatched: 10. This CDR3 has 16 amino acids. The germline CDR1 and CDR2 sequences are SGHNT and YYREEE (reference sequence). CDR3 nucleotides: TGTGCCAGCAGTCTAGGGACAGGGGGCCCTTTGACTGAAGCTTTCTTT. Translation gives CASSLGTGGPLTEAFF.

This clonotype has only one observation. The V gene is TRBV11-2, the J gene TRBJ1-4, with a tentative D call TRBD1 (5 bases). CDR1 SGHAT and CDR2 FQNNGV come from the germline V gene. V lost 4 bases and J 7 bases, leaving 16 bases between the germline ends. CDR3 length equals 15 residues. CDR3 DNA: TGTGCCAGCAGCTCCTTACGCGGGACGTCTGAAAAACTGTTTTTT. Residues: CASSSLRGTSEKLFF.

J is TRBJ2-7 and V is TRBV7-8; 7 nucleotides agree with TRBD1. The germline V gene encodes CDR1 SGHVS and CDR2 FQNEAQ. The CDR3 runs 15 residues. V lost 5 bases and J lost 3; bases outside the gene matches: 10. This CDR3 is CASSTQAGTDYEQYF. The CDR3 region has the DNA TGTGCCAGCAGCACGCAAGCCGGGACAGACTACGAGCAGTACTTC. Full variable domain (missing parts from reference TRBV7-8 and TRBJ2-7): GAGVSQSPRYKVAKRGQDVALRCDPISGHVSLFWYQQALGQGPEFLTYFQNEAQLDKSGLPSDRFFAERPEGSVSTLKIQRTQQEDSAVYLCASSTQAGTDYEQYFGPGTRLTVT.

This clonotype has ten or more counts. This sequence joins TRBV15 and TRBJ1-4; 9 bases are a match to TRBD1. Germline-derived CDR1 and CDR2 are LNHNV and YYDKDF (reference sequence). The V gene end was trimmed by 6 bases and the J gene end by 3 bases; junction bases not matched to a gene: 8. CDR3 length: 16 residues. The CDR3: CATSKGQGPSNEKLFF. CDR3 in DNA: TGTGCCACCAGTAAAGGACAGGGGCCCTCTAATGAAAAACTGTTTTTT.

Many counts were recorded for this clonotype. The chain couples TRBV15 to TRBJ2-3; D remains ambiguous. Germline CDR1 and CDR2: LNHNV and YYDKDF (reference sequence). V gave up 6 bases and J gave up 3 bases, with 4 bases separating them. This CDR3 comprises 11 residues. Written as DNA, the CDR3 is TGTGCCACCAGGCGGACAGATACGCAGTATTTT. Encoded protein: CATRRTDTQYF.

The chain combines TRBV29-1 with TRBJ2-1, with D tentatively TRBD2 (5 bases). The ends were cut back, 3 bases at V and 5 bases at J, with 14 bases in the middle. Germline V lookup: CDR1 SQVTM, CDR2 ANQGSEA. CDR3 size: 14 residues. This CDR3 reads CSVDFPAADNEQFF. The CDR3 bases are TGCAGCGTTGATTTCCCGGCAGCGGACAATGAGCAGTTCTTC.

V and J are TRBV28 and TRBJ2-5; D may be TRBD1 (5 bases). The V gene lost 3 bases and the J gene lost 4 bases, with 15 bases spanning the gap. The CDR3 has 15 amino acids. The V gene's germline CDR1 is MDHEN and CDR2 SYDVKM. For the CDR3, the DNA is TGTGCCAGCAGTTTCAATCAGGGAACGGGAGAGACCCAGTACTTC. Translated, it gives CASSFNQGTGETQYF.

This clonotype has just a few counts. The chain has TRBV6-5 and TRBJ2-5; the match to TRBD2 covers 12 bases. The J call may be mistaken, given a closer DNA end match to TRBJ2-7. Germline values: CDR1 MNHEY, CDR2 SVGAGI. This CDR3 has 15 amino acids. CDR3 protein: CASSYRTSGIYEQYF. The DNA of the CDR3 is TGTGCCAGCAGTTACCGGACTAGCGGGATTTACGAGCAGTACTTC.

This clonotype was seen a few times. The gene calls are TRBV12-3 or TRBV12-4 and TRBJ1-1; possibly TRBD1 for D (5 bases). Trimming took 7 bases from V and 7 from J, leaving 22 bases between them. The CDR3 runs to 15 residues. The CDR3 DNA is TGTGCCAGCACCTCCCCGGGGGGAGGGGAGCGTGAAGCTTTCTTT. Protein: CASTSPGGGEREAFF.

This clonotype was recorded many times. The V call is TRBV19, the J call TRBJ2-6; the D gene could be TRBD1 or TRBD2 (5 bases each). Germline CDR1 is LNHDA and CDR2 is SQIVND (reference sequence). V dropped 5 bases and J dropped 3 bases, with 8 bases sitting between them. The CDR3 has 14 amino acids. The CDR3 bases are TGTGCCAGTAGTCCAGGGAGTGGGGCCAACGTCCTGACTTTC. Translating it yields CASSPGSGANVLTF.

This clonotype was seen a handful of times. The CDR3 DNA sequence: TGTGCCAGCAGTTTAGCGGCCCTAGGTAGCACAGATACGCAGTATTTT. Amino acid sequence: CASSLAALGSTDTQYF. V is TRBV28 and J is TRBJ2-3; no clear D gene. The CDR3 totals 16 residues. Germline CDR1 reads MDHEN; CDR2 reads SYDVKM. V lost 2 bases, J lost 0 bases, and 12 bases lay in between.

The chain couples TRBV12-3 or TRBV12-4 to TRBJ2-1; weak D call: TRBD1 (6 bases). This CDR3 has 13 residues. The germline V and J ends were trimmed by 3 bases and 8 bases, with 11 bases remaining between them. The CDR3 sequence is CASSLNRDDEQFF. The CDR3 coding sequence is TGTGCCAGCAGTTTGAACAGGGACGATGAGCAGTTCTTC.

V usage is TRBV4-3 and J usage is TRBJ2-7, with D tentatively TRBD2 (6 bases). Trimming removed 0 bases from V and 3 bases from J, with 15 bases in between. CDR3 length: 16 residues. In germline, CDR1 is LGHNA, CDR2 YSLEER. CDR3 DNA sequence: TGCGCCAGCAGCCAAGAAGTGGAGACTAGTATCTACGAGCAGTACTTC. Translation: CASSQEVETSIYEQYF.

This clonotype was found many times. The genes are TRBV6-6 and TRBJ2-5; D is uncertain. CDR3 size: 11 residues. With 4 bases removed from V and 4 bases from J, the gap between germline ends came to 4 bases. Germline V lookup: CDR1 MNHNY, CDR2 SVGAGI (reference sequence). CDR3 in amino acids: CASSSLETQYF. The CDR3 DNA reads TGTGCCAGCAGTTCCTTAGAGACCCAGTACTTC.

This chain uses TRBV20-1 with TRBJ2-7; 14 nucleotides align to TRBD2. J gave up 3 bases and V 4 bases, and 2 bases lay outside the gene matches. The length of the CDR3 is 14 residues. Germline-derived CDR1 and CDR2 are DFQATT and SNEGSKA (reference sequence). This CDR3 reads CSATGLAGDYEQYF. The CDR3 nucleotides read TGCAGTGCTACGGGACTAGCGGGAGACTACGAGCAGTACTTC.

The CDR3 nucleotides are TGTGCCAGCAGTTTCAGGGTAGCCAAAAACATTCAGTACTTC. Amino acids: CASSFRVAKNIQYF. This chain joins TRBV6-2 or TRBV6-3 and TRBJ2-4; tentatively, D is TRBD1 (5 bases). The CDR3 loop spans 14 amino acids. Germline loops: CDR1 MNHEY, CDR2 SVGEGT. V dropped 4 bases and J dropped 0 bases, with 7 bases sitting between them.

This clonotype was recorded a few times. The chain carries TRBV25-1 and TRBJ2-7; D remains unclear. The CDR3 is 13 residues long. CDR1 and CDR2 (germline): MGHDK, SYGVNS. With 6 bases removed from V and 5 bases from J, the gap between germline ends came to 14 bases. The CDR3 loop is CASRNSLIHEQYF. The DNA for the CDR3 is TGTGCCAGCAGGAACTCACTGATCCACGAGCAGTACTTC.

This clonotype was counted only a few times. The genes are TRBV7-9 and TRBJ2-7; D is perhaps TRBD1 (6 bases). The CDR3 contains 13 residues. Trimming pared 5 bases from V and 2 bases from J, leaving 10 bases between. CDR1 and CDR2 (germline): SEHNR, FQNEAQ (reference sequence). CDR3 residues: CASSHTGPYEQYF. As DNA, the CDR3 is TGTGCCAGCAGCCATACAGGGCCCTACGAGCAGTACTTC.

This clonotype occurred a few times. In DNA form, the CDR3 reads TGTGCCAGCAGTTTCTTAGGGACTAGCTCCTTCACAGATACGCAGTATTTT. Amino acids: CASSFLGTSSFTDTQYF. V gene TRBV12-3 or TRBV12-4 combines with J gene TRBJ2-3; 9 bases align to TRBD2. The V gene end was trimmed by 3 bases and the J gene end by 2 bases; junction bases not matched to a gene: 9. The length of the CDR3 is 17 residues.

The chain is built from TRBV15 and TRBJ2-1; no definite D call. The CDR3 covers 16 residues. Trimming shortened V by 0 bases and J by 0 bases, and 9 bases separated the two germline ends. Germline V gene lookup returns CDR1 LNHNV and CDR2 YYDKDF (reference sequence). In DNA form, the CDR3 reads TGTGCCACCAGCAGAGATCTTTCGAGCTCCTACAATGAGCAGTTCTTC. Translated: CATSRDLSSSYNEQFF.

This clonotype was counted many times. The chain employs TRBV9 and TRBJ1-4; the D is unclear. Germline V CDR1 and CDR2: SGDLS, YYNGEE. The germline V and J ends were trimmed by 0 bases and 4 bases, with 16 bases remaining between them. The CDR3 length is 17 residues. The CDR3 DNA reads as TGTGCCAGCAGCGTAGAGCCGTGGCGGCACGTTAATGAAAAACTGTTTTTT. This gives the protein CASSVEPWRHVNEKLFF. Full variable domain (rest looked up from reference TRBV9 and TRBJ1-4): DSGVTQTPKHLITATGQRVTLRCSPRSGDLSVYWYQQSLDQGLQFLIQYYNGEERAKGNILERFSAQQFPDLHSELNLSSLELGDSALYFCASSVEPWRHVNEKLFFGSGTQLSVL.

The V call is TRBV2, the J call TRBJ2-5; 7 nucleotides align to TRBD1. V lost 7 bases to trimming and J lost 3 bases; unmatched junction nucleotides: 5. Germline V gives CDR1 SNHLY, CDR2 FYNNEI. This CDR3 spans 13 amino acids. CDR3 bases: TGTGCCAGCATGTTAGACAGGGAAGAGACCCAGTACTTC. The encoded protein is CASMLDREETQYF. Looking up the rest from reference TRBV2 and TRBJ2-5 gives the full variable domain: EPEVTQTPSHQVTQMGQEVILRCVPISNHLYFYWYRQILGQKVEFLVSFYNNEISEKSEIFDDQFSVERPDGSNFTLKIRSTKLEDSAMYFCASMLDREETQYFGPGTRLLVL.

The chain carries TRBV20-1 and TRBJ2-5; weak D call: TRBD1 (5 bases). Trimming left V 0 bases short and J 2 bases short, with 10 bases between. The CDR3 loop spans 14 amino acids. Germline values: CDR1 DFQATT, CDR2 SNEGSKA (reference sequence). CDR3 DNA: TGCAGTGCTAGAGATCTTCCAGGGCAAGAGACCCAGTACTTC. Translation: CSARDLPGQETQYF.